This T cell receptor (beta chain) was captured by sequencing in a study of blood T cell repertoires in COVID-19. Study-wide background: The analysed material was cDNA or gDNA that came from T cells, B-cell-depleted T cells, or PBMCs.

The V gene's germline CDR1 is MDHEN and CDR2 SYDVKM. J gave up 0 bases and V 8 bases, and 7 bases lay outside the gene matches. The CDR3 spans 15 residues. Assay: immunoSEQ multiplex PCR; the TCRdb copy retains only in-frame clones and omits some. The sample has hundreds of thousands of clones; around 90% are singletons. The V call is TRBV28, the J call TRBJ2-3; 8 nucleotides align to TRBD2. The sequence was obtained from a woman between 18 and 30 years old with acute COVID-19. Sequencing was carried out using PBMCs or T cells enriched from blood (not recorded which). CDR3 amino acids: CASGHSGKSTDTQYF. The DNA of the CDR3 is TGTGCCAGCGGTCATAGCGGGAAGAGCACAGATACGCAGTATTTT.